This T cell receptor beta chain stems from a study of T cell responses to AZD1222 COVID-19 vaccine. Findings of the study overall: Among those given AZD1222, only six were seropositive at baseline.

Trimming shortened V by 4 bases and J by 7 bases, and 17 bases separated the two germline ends. Per germline, CDR1 SGHRS and CDR2 YFSETQ. This CDR3 spans 14 amino acids. TCRdb keeps only in-frame clones here, not all; method: immunoSEQ multiplex PCR. Here the sample spans 70,000 to 95,000 clones, roughly nine tenths being singletons. Second-dose recipients at about 4 or about 12 weeks were treated as one pooled group. Remarks on this clone: Its antigen remains unidentified.

This chain joins TRBV5-1 and TRBJ1-2; D might be TRBD1 (5 bases). This receptor was taken from an adult who received the AZD1222 COVID-19 vaccine. The source was peripheral blood, collected 28 days after the second AZD1222 dose. CDR3 protein: CASSPRVVGRGYTF. In nucleotides, the CDR3 is TGCGCCAGCAGCCCCAGGGTTGTCGGGCGTGGCTACACCTTC.